The sequence of this T cell receptor beta chain was determined in a study of shared clonotypes between healthy human individuals. Assay: immunoSEQ multiplex PCR; the TCRdb copy retains only in-frame clones and omits some. The sample includes 950,000 to 1,100,000 clones, under 80% seen only once; the top ten take about 1.4%. The CDR3 sequence is 14 residues long. The germline V gene has CDR1 SGHRS and CDR2 YFSETQ. The V and J ends lost 3 bases and 5 bases respectively, with 15 bases between them. The chain uses TRBV5-1 and TRBJ2-7; possibly TRBD1 for D (6 bases). The specimen sequenced was memory CD4+ T cells sorted from blood. Documented subset: CD45RA-negative fraction. This TCR was recovered from a man aged 18-30 years in good health. CDR3 DNA: TGCGCCAGCAGCTCACAGGGTCGGAAGGACGAGCAGTACTTC. It encodes CASSSQGRKDEQYF.